A single sample gave rise to the 32 T cell receptor beta chains below, sequenced in a study of beta chain features in type 1 diabetes. Sequenced material consisted of expressed TCRB transcripts (all of the isolated RNA was reverse transcribed). The repertoire was sequenced with immunoSEQ multiplex PCR; TCRdb's copy has only in-frame clones and lacks some. The table has 150,000 to 180,000 clones, 8.5% to 14% seen once; the top ten hold about 2.1%. Material: central memory CD4+ T cells from blood. All receptors come from a man younger than 35 in good health.

The chain couples TRBV21-1 to TRBJ2-5. TRBV21-1 is termed a pseudogene. This CDR3 has 16 amino acids. In nucleotides, the CDR3 is TGTGCCAGGACCCTCCCTCCGGGACCGAAGCAAGAGACCCAGTACTTC. Its translation is CARTLPPGPKQETQYF.

The rearrangement joins TRBV4-3 to TRBJ1-6, with D perhaps TRBD1 (5 bases). This CDR3 contains 18 residues. Deletions cut 1 base from V and 4 bases from J, with 17 bases between. Germline V gene sequence: CDR1 LGHNA, CDR2 YSLEER. In DNA form, the CDR3 reads TGCGCCAGCAGCCAAGCGGATGGGGGGTCCCATTATAATTCACCCCTCCACTTT. Protein product: CASSQADGGSHYNSPLHF.

This clone was detected only a few times. The chain employs TRBV4-2 and TRBJ1-6, with no clear D. This CDR3 is 15 amino acids long. Germline values: CDR1 LGHNA, CDR2 YNFKEQ. V lost 3 bases and J 5 bases, leaving 11 bases between the germline ends. The CDR3 bases are TGTGCCAGCAGCCAGACGGACGTCGATAATTCACCCCTCCACTTT. It is translated as CASSQTDVDNSPLHF.

The chain employs TRBV28 and TRBJ2-5; TRBD2 matches 11 bases. Germline V lookup: CDR1 MDHEN, CDR2 SYDVKM. V gave up 0 bases and J gave up 1 base; unmatched junction bases: 10. This CDR3 contains 19 residues. The CDR3 is CASSLWGSSGRIRQETQYF. CDR3 bases: TGTGCCAGCAGTTTATGGGGATCTAGCGGGAGGATCCGCCAAGAGACCCAGTACTTC.

On this clone: Distinct nucleotide sequences in the sample also encode this CDR3. The chain links TRBV28 to TRBJ1-2, with D uncertain. This CDR3 region has 12 residues. With 1 base removed from V and 4 bases from J, the gap between germline ends came to 4 bases. Germline CDR1 reads MDHEN; CDR2 reads SYDVKM. CDR3 DNA sequence: TGTGCCAGCAGTTTATCCAGCTATGGCTACACCTTC. It yields the protein CASSLSSYGYTF.

This chain uses TRBV30 with TRBJ2-5; unclear D gene. Germline CDR1 is GTSNPN and CDR2 is SVGIG (reference sequence). Trimming pared 1 base from V and 2 bases from J, leaving 11 bases between. CDR3 length: 14 residues. CDR3 bases: TGTGCCTGGAGTGCGGGCAGTACTCAAGAGACCCAGTACTTC. Residues: CAWSAGSTQETQYF.

This clone turned up a few times. The chain employs TRBV6-5 and TRBJ1-2; possibly TRBD1 for D (5 bases). Trimming removed 4 bases from V and 8 bases from J, with 14 bases in between. The germline CDR1 and CDR2 sequences are MNHEY and SVGAGI. This CDR3 contains 13 residues. CDR3 loop: CASSLAGVGGYTF. CDR3 nucleotides: TGTGCCAGCAGTTTGGCGGGGGTTGGAGGCTACACCTTC.

At least ten counts were recorded for this clone. The chain uses TRBV7-3 and TRBJ1-4; 7 nucleotides align to TRBD1. The ends lost 5 bases at V and 5 bases at J; junction bases unmatched: 8. Germline V CDR1 and CDR2: SGHTA, FQGTGA. This CDR3 is 15 amino acids long. CDR3 bases: TGTGCCAGCAGCGCAAGGGGGCCCCCCAATGAAAAACTGTTTTTT. This sequence encodes CASSARGPPNEKLFF.

The rearrangement links TRBV4-2 to TRBJ2-1; D unclear. The CDR3 has 15 amino acids. V was clipped by 0 bases and J by 2 bases, with 8 bases between them. Germline CDR1 and CDR2: LGHNA and YNFKEQ. CDR3 sequence reads: CASSQDLSAYNEQFF. CDR3 sequence (DNA): TGTGCCAGCAGCCAAGATCTAAGTGCCTACAATGAGCAGTTCTTC.

The chain couples TRBV2 to TRBJ1-5, with 7 bases identical to TRBD1. The CDR3 is 16 residues long. V lost 7 bases to trimming and J lost 4 bases; unmatched junction nucleotides: 13. Germline assignment: CDR1 SNHLY and CDR2 FYNNEI. The CDR3 region has the DNA TGTGCCAGCACCCAAGGCCCCTACAGGGGTAATCAGCCCCAGCATTTT. Protein sequence: CASTQGPYRGNQPQHF.

This clone was found a few times. One junction end disagrees with the germline gene, perhaps due to a read error. V and J are TRBV7-2 and TRBJ2-7; perhaps D is TRBD1 or TRBD2 (7 bases each). Germline V gene lookup returns CDR1 SGHTA and CDR2 FQGNSA. CDR3 length: 16 residues. The CDR3 DNA reads as TGTGCCAGCAGCCTAGCGGCCAGGACAGGCTTCTACGAGCAGTACTTC. As protein: CASSLAARTGFYEQYF.

The chain combines TRBV5-1 with TRBJ2-5; TRBD2 agrees at 12 bases. J lost 2 bases, V lost 3 bases, and 2 bases had no gene match. Germline CDR1 is SGHRS and CDR2 is YFSETQ. The CDR3 runs 15 residues. CDR3 nucleotides: TGCGCCAGCAGCTCGCTAGCGGGAGGGCAAGAGACCCAGTACTTC. The encoded protein is CASSSLAGGQETQYF.

This clone turned up a few times. The chain combines TRBV6-6 with TRBJ1-3; unclear D gene. V lost 6 bases and J lost 0, with 3 bases in between. The germline V gene has CDR1 MNHNY and CDR2 SVGAGI (reference sequence). The CDR3 sequence is 12 residues long. Here the CDR3 DNA reads TGTGCCAGCAGGCCCTCTGGAAACACCATATATTTT. As protein: CASRPSGNTIYF.

The table lists this clone with many counts. The V and J genes are TRBV7-8 and TRBJ2-2; no definite D call. Trimming stripped 0 bases from V and 6 bases from J, with 11 bases between. The CDR3 has 15 amino acids. The V gene's germline CDR1 is SGHVS and CDR2 FQNEAQ. The CDR3 protein is CASSLAEIFPGELFF. The DNA for the CDR3 is TGTGCCAGCAGCTTAGCCGAAATTTTCCCCGGGGAGCTGTTTTTT. The complete variable domain, with remaining parts taken from reference TRBV7-8 and TRBJ2-2, reads GAGVSQSPRYKVAKRGQDVALRCDPISGHVSLFWYQQALGQGPEFLTYFQNEAQLDKSGLPSDRFFAERPEGSVSTLKIQRTQQEDSAVYLCASSLAEIFPGELFFGEGSRLTVL.

The chain carries TRBV25-1 and TRBJ1-3; 8 bases are shared with TRBD1. The ends lost 3 bases at V and 0 bases at J; junction bases unmatched: 4. CDR3 length: 16 amino acids. In germline, CDR1 is MGHDK, CDR2 SYGVNS. The CDR3: CASSDRQGYSGNTIYF. The DNA of the CDR3 is TGTGCCAGCAGTGATAGACAGGGGTACTCTGGAAACACCATATATTTT.

This clone was counted many times. This same CDR3 is encoded by further DNA sequences in the sample. The rearrangement uses TRBV2 and TRBJ2-7; no clear D. The CDR3 has 11 residues. V lost 3 bases and J lost 2, with 2 bases in between. Germline assignment: CDR1 SNHLY and CDR2 FYNNEI. As DNA, the CDR3 is TGTGCCAGCAGTGATGCCTACGAGCAGTACTTC. The encoded protein is CASSDAYEQYF.

The V gene is TRBV7-8, the J gene TRBJ1-1; TRBD1 is a possible D gene (5 bases). The CDR3 sequence is 12 residues long. The V gene lost 2 bases and the J gene lost 4 bases, with 5 bases spanning the gap. In germline, CDR1 is SGHVS, CDR2 FQNEAQ. CDR3 nucleotides: TGTGCCAGCAGCTTAACAGGCACTGAAGCTTTCTTT. It specifies CASSLTGTEAFF.

The rearrangement joins TRBV27 to TRBJ1-2; TRBD1 agrees at 7 bases. CDR3 length: 13 residues. J was trimmed by 6 bases and V by 4 bases; bases with no gene match: 5. From germline, CDR1 is MNHEY and CDR2 SMNVEV (reference sequence). CDR3 region: CASSYTGANGYTF. The CDR3 DNA sequence: TGTGCCAGCAGTTATACAGGGGCGAATGGCTACACCTTC.

This clone has just a few counts. The chain recombines TRBV18 with TRBJ2-2; a possible D gene is TRBD2 (6 bases). The CDR3 runs to 14 residues. Trimming cost V 3 bases and J 3 bases, with 8 bases left between them. Germline V gene lookup returns CDR1 KGHSH and CDR2 LQKENI. The CDR3 DNA reads TGTGCCAGCTCACCGGGACTCTACACCGGGGAGCTGTTTTTT. Residues: CASSPGLYTGELFF.

This clone was found many times. The V and J genes are TRBV4-1 and TRBJ2-2; the match to TRBD2 covers 9 bases. V lost 4 bases to trimming and J lost 2 bases; unmatched junction nucleotides: 8. CDR3 length: 17 amino acids. Germline V CDR1 and CDR2: MGHRA, YSYEKL. The CDR3 reads CASSRSTSGPNTGELFF. In DNA form, the CDR3 reads TGCGCCAGCAGCCGATCTACTAGCGGGCCCAACACCGGGGAGCTGTTTTTT.

This chain connects TRBV29-1 to TRBJ1-3; D not resolved. Per germline, CDR1 SQVTM and CDR2 ANQGSEA. V dropped 8 bases and J dropped 0 bases, with 11 bases sitting between them. The CDR3 sequence is 13 residues long. CDR3 nucleotides: TGCAGCTGTATCAGAAACTCTGGAAACACCATATATTTT. It yields the protein CSCIRNSGNTIYF.

This clone showed up just a few times. V gene TRBV9 combines with J gene TRBJ1-1, with 8 bases fitting TRBD1. The junction had 7 bases not matched to a gene; V was cut back by 4 bases and J by 8 bases. The V gene's germline CDR1 is SGDLS and CDR2 YYNGEE. This CDR3 region has 13 residues. The CDR3 bases are TGTGCCAGCAGCTTAACTGGGACAGGAGAAGCTTTCTTT. Protein product: CASSLTGTGEAFF.

A few counts support this clone. This chain joins TRBV28 and TRBJ2-1; D is unclear. CDR3 size: 12 residues. Germline V gene sequence: CDR1 MDHEN, CDR2 SYDVKM. The V end was cut by 2 bases, the J end by 3 bases, with 2 bases between. This CDR3 is CASSLNYNEQFF. CDR3 DNA sequence: TGTGCCAGCAGTTTAAACTACAATGAGCAGTTCTTC.

This clone was detected only a few times. The chain couples TRBV29-1 to TRBJ2-7, with D hard to call. Trimming shortened V by 7 bases and J by 12 bases, and 25 bases separated the two germline ends. CDR3 length: 13 amino acids. CDR1 is SQVTM and CDR2 is ANQGSEA in the germline V gene. CDR3 bases: TGCAGCGCACGGAAGGACGGCTCCCCTGTTCCGTACTTC. This encodes CSARKDGSPVPYF.

This clone showed up just a few times. The V gene is TRBV29-1, the J gene TRBJ1-5; D remains unclear. CDR1 is SQVTM, CDR2 ANQGSEA, per germline. This CDR3 has 13 residues. V was clipped by 4 bases and J by 0 bases, with 7 bases between them. The CDR3 is CSVGLRSNQPQHF. CDR3 bases: TGCAGCGTTGGCCTCCGTAGCAATCAGCCCCAGCATTTT. The variable domain in full, completed from reference TRBV29-1 and TRBJ1-5, reads SAVISQKPSRDICQRGTSLTIQCQVDSQVTMMFWYRQQPGQSLTLIATANQGSEATYESGFVIDKFPISRPNLTFSTLTVSNMSPEDSSIYLCSVGLRSNQPQHFGDGTRLSIL.

The sample holds a few counts of this clone. V is TRBV30 and J is TRBJ2-5; D gene ambiguous. In germline, CDR1 is GTSNPN, CDR2 SVGIG (reference sequence). V lost 0 bases, J lost 2 bases, and 7 bases lay in between. The CDR3 contains 13 residues. CDR3 residues: CAWSVGQQETQYF. CDR3 in DNA: TGTGCCTGGAGTGTAGGGCAGCAAGAGACCCAGTACTTC.

The chain recombines TRBV7-2 with TRBJ1-1; D is unclear. Germline V gene data show CDR1 as SGHTA and CDR2 as FQGNSA. V lost 2 bases and J lost 0, with 10 bases in between. This CDR3 comprises 15 residues. CDR3 DNA: TGTGCCAGCAGCTTAAAAGCCTCAATGAACACTGAAGCTTTCTTT. This sequence encodes CASSLKASMNTEAFF.

The chain employs TRBV14 and TRBJ1-3; D not certain. The CDR3 consists of 15 residues. V lost 5 bases to trimming and J lost 7 bases, with 18 bases between them. CDR1 is SGHDN and CDR2 is FVKESK in the germline V gene. The CDR3 spells CASSGVRAGGNTIYF. CDR3 DNA sequence: TGTGCCAGCAGCGGAGTACGTGCCGGAGGGAACACCATATATTTT.

The chain carries TRBV7-3 and TRBJ2-1, with TRBD2 matching 11 bases. The CDR3 covers 17 residues. V was clipped by 5 bases and J by 2 bases; unmatched bases: 8. The germline V gene encodes CDR1 SGHTA and CDR2 FQGTGA. The CDR3 bases are TGTGCCAGCAGCAGAAGAGGGACTAGCGGTCCCTACAATGAGCAGTTCTTC. Translating it yields CASSRRGTSGPYNEQFF.

This clone has only one observation. This rearrangement joins TRBV5-1 to TRBJ1-4; D perhaps matches TRBD1 (6 bases). CDR1 is SGHRS and CDR2 is YFSETQ in the germline V gene. The V end lost 9 bases, the J end lost 4 bases, and 19 bases lay between the germline ends. The CDR3 is 15 amino acids. The CDR3 region has the DNA TGCGCCACCTCCCAAGGAGGGGGAAGTAATGAAAAACTGTTTTTT. Protein sequence: CATSQGGGSNEKLFF.

This clone was seen a handful of times. The J gene is TRBJ1-6, the V gene TRBV10-3; D is undetermined. This CDR3 comprises 15 residues. Trimming removed 10 bases at V and 6 bases at J, with 19 bases between. Germline CDR1 reads ENHRY; CDR2 reads SYGVKD. DNA of the CDR3: TGTGCCACCTCAGCGGGGAGCCGGAGTAATTCACCCCTCCACTTT. It encodes CATSAGSRSNSPLHF.

The chain is built from TRBV28 and TRBJ2-7; D gene unclear. Trimming removed 4 bases from V and 6 bases from J, with 13 bases in between. The CDR3 is 13 residues long. Per the germline V gene, CDR1 is MDHEN and CDR2 is SYDVKM. In nucleotides, the CDR3 is TGTGCCAGCAGTTCCCGGGCAGCCAGCGAGCAGTACTTC. It is translated as CASSSRAASEQYF.